This T cell receptor beta chain stems from a study of cytomegalovirus exposure and HLA in healthy donors. Notes on the study in general: Later analysis revealed greater clonal expansion in HLA-associated TCR beta chains than in equally common others. The classifier reportedly diagnosed cytomegalovirus status with high specificity and sensitivity.

Both 60 Vbeta primers and 13 Jbeta primers went into the PCR. Sequencing used immunoSEQ multiplex PCR; TCRdb keeps in-frame clones, though not all of them. The repertoire consists of some 190,000 clones, with 77% occurring once and the leading ten covering about 1.5%. On this clone: Antigen specificity is unknown.

This CDR3 comprises 11 residues. Germline V CDR1 and CDR2: SNHLY, FYNNEI. With V trimmed by 8 bases and J by 13 bases, 8 bases remained unmatched. This receptor was obtained from a young man in good health and CMV-seronegative. Sequencing was done on a sample of PBMCs. The rearrangement uses TRBV2 and TRBJ2-1; 7 bases match TRBD2. CDR3 nucleotides: TGTGCCAGCCGGGGGGAGACAAAACAGTTCTTC. It specifies CASRGETKQFF.